These T cell receptor beta chains were read from a single sample in a study of blood T cell repertoires in COVID-19. The data were produced by immunoSEQ multiplex PCR, yet TCRdb's version contains in-frame clones alone and is incomplete. The sample shows approximately 110,000 clones, approximately 62% of them seen only once. Material: peripheral blood. All receptors come from a man older than 75 with acute or convalescent COVID-19. CDR3s leave out the opening cysteine and the closing phenylalanine or tryptophan.

TRBV30,AWIVGDSYNEQF
TRBV5-5,ASSLQEGYGYT
TRBV6-5,ASTPGTVIYGYT
TRBV28,ASSLNPRVGEQY
TRBV6-6,ASTLGEMGHYGYT
TRBV28,ASSSAGQGGGTEAF
TRBV5-1,ASSLTSGIYEQY
TRBV7-9,ASSSDGGPQETQY
TRBV9,ASSLDGNEAF
TRBV5-6,ASSLYSFPDTQY
TRBV4-3,ASSLPHGPHYYEQY
TRBV6-5,ASSRQGANYGYT
TRBV9,ASSADFHPSTDTQY
TRBV10-3,AISESRGKVQPQH
TRBV6-5,ASRQGGRGTQY
TRBV11-2,ASSSSGGLAGDFGYEQY
TRBV11-3,ASSFQGSTDTQY
TRBV5-5,ASSLAHRGSTDTQY